The entry below gives a single T cell receptor beta chain sequence along with its context. Its antigen is unknown. A much larger clone differs by one base, so this may be a read error. This sample is drawn from a study of identical twins. General study points: The analysis was cross-sectional rather than longitudinal within donors. Insertions were reduced in abundant cord blood beta clonotypes but not in memory repertoires. It was possible that invariant MAIT and iNKT cells partly confounded the zero-insertion analyses.

Trimming removed 6 bases at V and 1 base at J, with 8 bases between. Germline V gene lookup returns CDR1 DFQATT and CDR2 SNEGSKA (reference sequence). The CDR3 sequence is 12 residues long. In TCRdb, the 5' RACE reads were re-called with MiXCR into one record per CDR3 protein. This sample has more than 1.5 million distinct CDR3 sequences, with 25% to 35% found just once. This sequence was found in a newborn girl in good health. Material for sequencing was cord blood. The chain links TRBV20-1 to TRBJ2-3; perhaps TRBD1 as D (6 bases). CDR3 nucleotides: TGCAGTGCCAAGGGGGGCACAGATACGCAGTATTTT. This gives the protein CSAKGGTDTQYF.